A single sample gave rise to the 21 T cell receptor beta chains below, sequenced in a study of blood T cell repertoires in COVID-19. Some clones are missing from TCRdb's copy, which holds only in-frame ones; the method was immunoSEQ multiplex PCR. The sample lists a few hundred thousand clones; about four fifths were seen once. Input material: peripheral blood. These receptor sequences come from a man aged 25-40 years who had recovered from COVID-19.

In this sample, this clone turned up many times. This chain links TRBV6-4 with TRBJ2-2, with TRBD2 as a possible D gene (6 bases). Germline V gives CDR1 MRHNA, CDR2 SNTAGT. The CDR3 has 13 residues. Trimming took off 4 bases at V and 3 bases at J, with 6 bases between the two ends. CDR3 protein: CASSAGDTGELFF. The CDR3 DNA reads TGTGCCAGCAGTGCGGGGGACACCGGGGAGCTGTTTTTT.

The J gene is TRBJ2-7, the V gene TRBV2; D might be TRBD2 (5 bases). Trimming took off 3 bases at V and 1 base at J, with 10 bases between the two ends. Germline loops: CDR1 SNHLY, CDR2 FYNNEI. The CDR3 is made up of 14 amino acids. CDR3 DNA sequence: TGTGCCAGCAGTGATTTCGGGGAATCCTACGAGCAGTACTTC. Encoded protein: CASSDFGESYEQYF.

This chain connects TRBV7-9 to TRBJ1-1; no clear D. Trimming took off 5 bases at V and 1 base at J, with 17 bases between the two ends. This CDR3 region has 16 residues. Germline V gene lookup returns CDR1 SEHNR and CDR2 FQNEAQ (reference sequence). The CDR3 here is CASSAYSNRPNTEAFF. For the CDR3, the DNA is TGTGCCAGCAGCGCATACTCAAATCGCCCGAACACTGAAGCTTTCTTT.

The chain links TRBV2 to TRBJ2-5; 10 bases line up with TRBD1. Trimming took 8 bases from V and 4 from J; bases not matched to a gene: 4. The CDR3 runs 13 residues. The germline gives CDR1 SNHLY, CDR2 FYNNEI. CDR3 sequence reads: CASGQGEAETQYF. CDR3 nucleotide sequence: TGTGCCAGCGGACAGGGGGAGGCAGAGACCCAGTACTTC.

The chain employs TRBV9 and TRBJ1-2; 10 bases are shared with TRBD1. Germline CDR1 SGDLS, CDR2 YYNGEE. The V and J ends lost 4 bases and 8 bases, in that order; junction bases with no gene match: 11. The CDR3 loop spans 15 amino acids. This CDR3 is CASSIRQGAGSGYTF. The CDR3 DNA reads TGTGCCAGCAGCATCCGACAGGGGGCCGGTAGCGGCTACACCTTC.

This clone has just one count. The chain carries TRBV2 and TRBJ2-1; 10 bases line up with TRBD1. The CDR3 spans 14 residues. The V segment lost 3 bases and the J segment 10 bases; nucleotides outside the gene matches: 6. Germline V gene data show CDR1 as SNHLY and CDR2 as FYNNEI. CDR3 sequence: CASSEGTGAGEQFF. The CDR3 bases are TGTGCCAGCAGTGAGGGGACAGGGGCGGGGGAGCAGTTCTTC.

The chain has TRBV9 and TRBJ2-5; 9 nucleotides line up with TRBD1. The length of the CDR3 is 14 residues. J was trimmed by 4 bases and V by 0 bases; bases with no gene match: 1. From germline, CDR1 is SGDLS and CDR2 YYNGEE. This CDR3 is CASSVEGQGETQYF. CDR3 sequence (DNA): TGTGCCAGCAGCGTAGAGGGACAGGGAGAGACCCAGTACTTC.

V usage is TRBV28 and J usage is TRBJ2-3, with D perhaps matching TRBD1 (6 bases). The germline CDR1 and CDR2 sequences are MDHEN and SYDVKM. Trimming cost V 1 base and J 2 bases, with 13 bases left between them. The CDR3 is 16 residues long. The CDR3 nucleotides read TGTGCCAGCAGTTTATCAACAGGGTACAACACAGATACGCAGTATTTT. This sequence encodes CASSLSTGYNTDTQYF.

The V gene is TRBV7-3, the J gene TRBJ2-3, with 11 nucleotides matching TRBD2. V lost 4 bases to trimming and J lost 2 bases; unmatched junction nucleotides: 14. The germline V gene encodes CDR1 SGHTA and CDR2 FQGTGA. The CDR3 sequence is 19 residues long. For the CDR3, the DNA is TGTGCCAGCAGCTCCCAATTCGGACCTAGCGGGGGGAACACAGATACGCAGTATTTT. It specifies CASSSQFGPSGGNTDTQYF.

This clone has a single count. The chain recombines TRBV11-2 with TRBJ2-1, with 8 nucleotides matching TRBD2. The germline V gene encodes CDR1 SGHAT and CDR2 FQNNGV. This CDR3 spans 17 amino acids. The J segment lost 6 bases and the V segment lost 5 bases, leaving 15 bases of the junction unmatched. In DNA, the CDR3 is TGTGCCAGCAGCGACATAGGCCGGCGGGGGGCTGGCAATGAGCAGTTCTTC. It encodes CASSDIGRRGAGNEQFF.

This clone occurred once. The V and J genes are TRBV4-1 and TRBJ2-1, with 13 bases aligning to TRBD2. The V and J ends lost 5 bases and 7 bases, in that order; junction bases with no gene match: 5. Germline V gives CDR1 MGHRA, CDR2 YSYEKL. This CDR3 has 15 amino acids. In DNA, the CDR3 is TGCGCCAGCAGCACACCGGGACTAGCGGGGAATGAGCAGTTCTTC. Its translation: CASSTPGLAGNEQFF.

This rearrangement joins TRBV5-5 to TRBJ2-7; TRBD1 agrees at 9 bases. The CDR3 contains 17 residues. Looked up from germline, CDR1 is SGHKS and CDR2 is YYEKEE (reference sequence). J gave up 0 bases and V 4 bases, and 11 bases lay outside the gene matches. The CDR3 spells CASSQSRDRVGSYEQYV. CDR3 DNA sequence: TGTGCCAGCAGCCAGTCCCGGGACAGGGTGGGCTCCTACGAGCAGTACGTC.

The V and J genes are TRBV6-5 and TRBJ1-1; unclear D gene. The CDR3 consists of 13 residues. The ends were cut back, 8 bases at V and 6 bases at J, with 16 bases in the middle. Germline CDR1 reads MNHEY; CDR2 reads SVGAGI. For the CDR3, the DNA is TGTGCCAGCCGAAGCGTTGGTTTCCCTGAAGCTTTCTTT. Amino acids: CASRSVGFPEAFF.

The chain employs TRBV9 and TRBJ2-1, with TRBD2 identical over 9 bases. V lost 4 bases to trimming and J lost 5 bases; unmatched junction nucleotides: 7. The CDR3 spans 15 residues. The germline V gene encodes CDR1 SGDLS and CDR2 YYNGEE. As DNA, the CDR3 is TGTGCCAGCAGCCTCCTAGCGGGGCGCCACAATGAGCAGTTCTTC. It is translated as CASSLLAGRHNEQFF. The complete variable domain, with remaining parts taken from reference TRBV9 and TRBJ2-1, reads DSGVTQTPKHLITATGQRVTLRCSPRSGDLSVYWYQQSLDQGLQFLIQYYNGEERAKGNILERFSAQQFPDLHSELNLSSLELGDSALYFCASSLLAGRHNEQFFGPGTRLTVL.

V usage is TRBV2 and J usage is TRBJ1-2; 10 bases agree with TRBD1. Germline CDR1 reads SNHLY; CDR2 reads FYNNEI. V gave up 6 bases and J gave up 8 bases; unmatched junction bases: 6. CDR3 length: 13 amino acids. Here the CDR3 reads CASSAGTGVGYTF. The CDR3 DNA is TGTGCCAGCAGCGCCGGGACAGGGGTCGGCTACACCTTC.

The CDR3 DNA sequence: TGTGCCAGCAGCTTAGGGTTCAGAAACCAAGAGACCCAGTACTTC. Translation gives CASSLGFRNQETQYF. V and J are TRBV11-2 and TRBJ2-5; D unclear. This CDR3 contains 15 residues. Germline V gives CDR1 SGHAT, CDR2 FQNNGV. With 1 base removed from V and 0 bases from J, the gap between germline ends came to 9 bases. The complete variable domain, with remaining parts taken from reference TRBV11-2 and TRBJ2-5, reads EAGVAQSPRYKIIEKRQSVAFWCNPISGHATLYWYQQILGQGPKLLIQFQNNGVVDDSQLPKDRFSAERLKGVDSTLKIQPAKLEDSAVYLCASSLGFRNQETQYFGPGTRLLVL.

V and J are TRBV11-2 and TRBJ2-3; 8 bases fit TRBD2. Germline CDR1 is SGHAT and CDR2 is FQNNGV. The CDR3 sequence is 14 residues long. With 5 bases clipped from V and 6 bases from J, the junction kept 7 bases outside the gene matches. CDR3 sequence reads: CASSPGLALDTQYF. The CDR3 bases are TGTGCCAGCAGCCCCGGACTAGCTTTGGATACGCAGTATTTT.

CDR3 residues: CASSDLYEQYF. The CDR3 nucleotides are TGTGCCAGCAGTGATCTGTACGAGCAGTACTTC. This chain joins TRBV6-4 and TRBJ2-7; D gene ambiguous. The V end lost 3 bases, the J end lost 4 bases, and 4 bases lay between the germline ends. The CDR3 has 11 residues. Germline assignment: CDR1 MRHNA and CDR2 SNTAGT.

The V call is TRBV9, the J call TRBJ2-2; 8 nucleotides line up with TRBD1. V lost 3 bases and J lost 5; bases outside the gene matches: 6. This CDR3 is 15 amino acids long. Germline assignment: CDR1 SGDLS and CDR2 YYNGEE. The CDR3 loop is CASSDPGGRTGELFF. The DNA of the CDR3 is TGTGCCAGCAGCGACCCAGGGGGCCGGACCGGGGAGCTGTTTTTT.

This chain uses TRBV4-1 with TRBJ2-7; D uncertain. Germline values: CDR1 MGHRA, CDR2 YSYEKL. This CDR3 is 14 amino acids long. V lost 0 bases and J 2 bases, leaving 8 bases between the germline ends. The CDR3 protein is CASSQERGTYEQYF. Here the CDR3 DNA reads TGCGCCAGCAGCCAAGAGCGAGGTACCTACGAGCAGTACTTC.

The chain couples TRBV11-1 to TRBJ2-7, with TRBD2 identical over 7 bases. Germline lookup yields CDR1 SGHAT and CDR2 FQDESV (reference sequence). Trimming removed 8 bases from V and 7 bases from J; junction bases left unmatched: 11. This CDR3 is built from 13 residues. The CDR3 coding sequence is TGTGCCAGCTCCGACAGCTTGCGGGGGGAGCAGTACGTC. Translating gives CASSDSLRGEQYV.